Below, one T cell receptor (beta chain) is given with its context. Its target is unknown. This sample is part of a study of T cell responses to AZD1222 COVID-19 vaccine. Overall study results and limits: Of the AZD1222 recipients, only five to seven were seropositive at baseline. Possibly, clonal diversity was underestimated; donors were largely white British and included more females. Spike-specific TCR breadth and depth rose after two AZD1222 doses.

The CDR3 extends over 16 amino acids. Germline CDR1 is SGHDN and CDR2 is FVKESK. After removal of 3 bases from V and 5 bases from J, the junction contained 9 bases not matched to a gene. The repertoire was sequenced with immunoSEQ multiplex PCR; TCRdb's copy has only in-frame clones and lacks some. The table shows about 120,000 clones, with roughly 87% occurring only once. This material consisted of peripheral blood, taken on day 0 of AZD1222 vaccination. The origin of this receptor is an adult in good health. The chain recombines TRBV14 with TRBJ2-5; 10 bases fit TRBD1. The CDR3 loop reads CASSHIGTGEGETQYF. Written as DNA, the CDR3 is TGTGCCAGCAGCCACATAGGGACAGGGGAAGGGGAGACCCAGTACTTC.